What follows are 6 T cell receptor beta chains derived from one specimen sequenced in a study of blood T cell repertoires in COVID-19. Profiled with immunoSEQ multiplex PCR; TCRdb holds only in-frame clones, not every one. The sample shows 150,000 to 170,000 clones, roughly 80% of them seen only once. The material sequenced was peripheral blood. Source of these receptors: a man older than 75 with acute or convalescent COVID-19.

The V gene is TRBV2, the J gene TRBJ1-1; D remains ambiguous. The CDR3 length is 14 residues. Germline V CDR1 and CDR2: SNHLY, FYNNEI. V shed 0 bases and J shed 1 base, with 6 bases lying between them. CDR3 sequence reads: CASSEANRNTEAFF. In DNA, the CDR3 is TGTGCCAGCAGTGAAGCGAACAGGAACACTGAAGCTTTCTTT.

The chain is built from TRBV14 and TRBJ2-1, with D possibly TRBD1 on 6 matching bases. The CDR3 length is 15 residues. With 4 bases removed from V and 4 bases from J, the gap between germline ends came to 14 bases. Looked up from germline, CDR1 is SGHDN and CDR2 is FVKESK. CDR3 in amino acids: CASSRVGARYNEQFF. The DNA of the CDR3 is TGTGCCAGCAGCCGGGTGGGGGCTAGGTACAATGAGCAGTTCTTC.

This clone was detected only a few times. One junction end does not reproduce the germline sequence, and a read error may be involved. In DNA form, the CDR3 reads TGTGCTAGCAGCCCCCGGACTAGTCTAGAAACCGGGGAGCTGTTTTTT. Protein: CASSPRTSLETGELFF. V gene TRBV7-7 combines with J gene TRBJ2-2; the match to TRBD2 covers 7 bases. This CDR3 comprises 16 residues. Germline V gives CDR1 SSHAT, CDR2 FNYEAQ (reference sequence).

The chain couples TRBV20-1 to TRBJ2-5, with D maybe TRBD1 (6 bases). The CDR3 sequence is 13 residues long. Germline V gene data show CDR1 as DFQATT and CDR2 as SNEGSKA (reference sequence). The V and J ends lost 3 bases and 3 bases respectively, with 11 bases between them. CDR3 in DNA: TGCAGTGCTAGTATTTCAGGGGAAGAGACCCAGTACTTC. Encoded protein: CSASISGEETQYF.

V is TRBV7-2 and J is TRBJ2-7; 8 bases map to TRBD2. The CDR3 contains 12 residues. Germline loops: CDR1 SGHTA, CDR2 FQGNSA. The V and J ends lost 8 bases and 2 bases, in that order; junction bases with no gene match: 2. The CDR3 spells CASRGGTYEQYF. Here the CDR3 DNA reads TGTGCCAGCCGGGGGGGGACCTACGAGCAGTACTTC.

V gene TRBV5-1 combines with J gene TRBJ2-3; a weak D match, TRBD1 (7 bases). Germline V gene lookup returns CDR1 SGHRS and CDR2 YFSETQ. The V gene lost 7 bases and the J gene lost 6 bases, with 21 bases spanning the gap. The CDR3 is made up of 15 amino acids. DNA of the CDR3: TGCGCCAGCTGGAGGGGGCCGTCGAGGTTGGATACGCAGTATTTT. Translation: CASWRGPSRLDTQYF.